Each of the 4 T cell receptor beta chains below was sequenced from the same sample in a study of T cell repertoires in cytomegalovirus infection (dated by TCRdb to about 2019). The meaning of the sample's treatment or condition label: in vitro stimulation with specific CMV peptide epitopes to enrich CMV-specific T cells. Their antigens remain unidentified. For sequencing, an Illumina HiSeq 1500 was employed. Clones were called with MiXCR by TCRdb after fastp trimmed the public reads at Q25, and only in-frame beta chains were retained. Every CDR3 protein is listed once, alongside the most common genes and DNA of its rows. This sample has roughly 69,000 distinct CDR3 sequences in its table, and 20% to 25% of those were observed once. The ten most abundant clones make up 73% of the sample. This specimen consisted of CD8+ T cells from cultured PBMCs, obtained from culture after CMV antigen stimulation. These TCRs come from a human donor in good health (CMV status not recorded). Some clones in this sample may be carry-over from other donors' samples.

The chain carries TRBV20-1 and TRBJ1-5, with D possibly matching TRBD1 (5 bases). V lost 4 bases, J lost 0 bases, and 16 bases lay in between. The CDR3 extends over 16 amino acids. Germline values: CDR1 DFQATT, CDR2 SNEGSKA (reference sequence). The CDR3 protein is CSATRNDRFSNQPQHF. The CDR3 DNA reads as TGCAGTGCTACCCGGAACGACAGATTTAGCAATCAGCCCCAGCATTTT.

The chain carries TRBV28 and TRBJ2-1; TRBD1 matches 7 bases. The CDR3 contains 16 residues. Trimming cost V 5 bases and J 1 base; bases outside gene matches: 8. Germline V lookup: CDR1 MDHEN, CDR2 SYDVKM. CDR3 sequence (DNA): TGTGCCAGCAGTCTACTCCAGGGGGAATCCTACAATGAGCAGTTCTTC. Its translation is CASSLLQGESYNEQFF.

The rearrangement joins TRBV7-9 to TRBJ2-7; 10 bases map to TRBD1. The CDR3 consists of 14 residues. The ends lost 5 bases at V and 4 bases at J; junction bases unmatched: 5. Germline V gene lookup returns CDR1 SEHNR and CDR2 FQNEAQ (reference sequence). In DNA, the CDR3 is TGTGCCAGCAGCAAACCGGGACAGGGGTACGAGCAGTACTTC. This codes for CASSKPGQGYEQYF.

The genes are TRBV12-3 or TRBV12-4 and TRBJ1-1; no firm D call. V lost 6 bases and J 3 bases, leaving 20 bases between the germline ends. The CDR3 totals 16 residues. CDR3 DNA sequence: TGTGCCAGCAGCCCTTCGGGAGATCGTTTCGACACTGAAGCTTTCTTT. Protein: CASSPSGDRFDTEAFF.